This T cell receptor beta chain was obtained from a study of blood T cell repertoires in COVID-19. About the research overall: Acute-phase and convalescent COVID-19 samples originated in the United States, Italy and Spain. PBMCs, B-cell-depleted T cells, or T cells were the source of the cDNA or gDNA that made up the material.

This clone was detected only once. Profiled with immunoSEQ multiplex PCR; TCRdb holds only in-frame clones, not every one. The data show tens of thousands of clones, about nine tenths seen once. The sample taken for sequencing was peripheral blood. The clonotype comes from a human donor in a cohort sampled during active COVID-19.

CDR3 DNA sequence: TGCGCCAGCAACAGGGATTCGGTACAAGAGACCCAGTACTTC. This gives the protein CASNRDSVQETQYF. This sequence joins TRBV10-2 and TRBJ2-5; a possible D gene is TRBD1 (6 bases). From germline, CDR1 is WSHSY and CDR2 SAAADI. Trimming took 7 bases from V and 2 from J, leaving 14 bases between them. CDR3 length: 14 amino acids.